The source of this T cell receptor (beta chain) is a study of CD8 T cells in ankylosing spondylitis. The CDR3 is 14 amino acids. Germline CDR1 MNHEY, CDR2 SMNVEV (reference sequence). A note on this clonotype: Its target is unknown. Sequence at one end of the junction differs from germline and may be a read error.

Molecular-barcoded quantitative 5'-RACE produced these TCR beta libraries. TCRdb ran MiXCR on the 5' RACE reads and lists one entry per CDR3 protein. The sample has about 440,000 distinct CDR3 sequences, roughly a sixth seen once. The study, taken as a whole, reports: The study looked at matched synovial fluid samples from ankylosing spondylitis patients. Disease-linked clones were reported to be significantly enriched there. Disease-linked clones, CD8+, were relatively rare in peripheral blood. Ankylosing spondylitis blood appeared to be characterized by a TCR beta motif of several highly homologous variants. A subset of motif variants has previously been described in the synovial fluid and blood of reactive arthritis.

The J gene is TRBJ1-1, the V gene TRBV27; 8 bases are shared with TRBD1. Sequencing used blood, either unsorted or a sorted T cell fraction (not recorded which). The source of this sequence is a male donor with ankylosing spondylitis. The CDR3 region is CASSGDRLNTEAFF. DNA of the CDR3: TGTGCCAGCAGTGGGGACAGGTTGAACACTGAAGCTTTTTTT.